This T cell receptor beta chain was documented in a study of identical twins. General study points: With monozygotic twins, out-of-frame TCR alpha sharing exceeded what models estimated. Beta clonotypes that were abundant in cord blood contained fewer insertions, a pattern absent from memory repertoires.

TCRdb ran MiXCR on the 5' RACE reads and lists one entry per CDR3 protein. The data hold about 450,000 distinct CDR3 sequences, with around 18% observed a single time. A note on this clonotype: Its antigen is not identified.

Among all donors, each was a healthy Caucasian. The germline CDR1 and CDR2 sequences are SNHLY and FYNNEI. The V gene lost 8 bases and the J gene lost 5 bases, with 22 bases spanning the gap. The CDR3 runs 16 residues. The rearrangement uses TRBV2 and TRBJ2-4; possibly TRBD1 for D (5 bases). This sequence originates from a man aged 45-65 years in good health. The material sequenced was naive T cells sorted from blood. The CDR3: CASRVVVGQGQNIQYF. The CDR3 nucleotides are TGTGCCAGCCGCGTGGTCGTTGGGCAGGGTCAAAACATTCAGTACTTC.